This passage covers 24 T cell receptor beta chains from one sample sequenced in a study of regulatory T cells in long-lasting Graves disease. Regarding time point: newly diagnosed GD, antithyroid drugs for less than 3 months. From PBMCs, RNA was extracted and then used to make the TCR library. According to the study, TCR beta libraries were built with iRepertoire HTBI primers and CDR3-region Arm-PCR. TCRdb re-called the multiplex PCR reads through MiXCR, storing one row per CDR3 protein. The profile shows roughly 400,000 distinct CDR3 sequences, around 16% of them singletons. The same sample was also used in a study of T cells in Graves' hyperthyroidism and ophthalmopathy.

The material was peripheral blood mononuclear cells (PBMCs), obtained at new diagnosis, from a patient treated with antithyroid drugs. These receptors were obtained from a woman between 40 and 50 years old with Graves disease.

This clonotype has ten or more counts. One end of the junction does not line up with germline, which may come from a read error. This sequence joins TRBV11-3 and TRBJ2-5; D uncertain. CDR1 SGHNT and CDR2 YENEEA come from the germline V gene. The CDR3 length is 15 residues. CDR3 in DNA: TGTGCCAGCAGCTTAGAGGGGTTGTTCCGGGCACCCCAAAACTTC. It encodes CASSLEGLFRAPQNF.

Concerning this clonotype itself: A read error is possible here, since a much larger clone lies one base away. DNA of the CDR3: TGTGCCAGCAGCCAAGATCTAGATACGCAGTATTTT. Translated: CASSQDLDTQYF. The genes are TRBV3-1 and TRBJ2-3; D remains unclear. The ends were cut back, 0 bases at V and 5 bases at J, with 3 bases in the middle. Germline CDR1 reads LGHDT; CDR2 reads YNNKEL (reference sequence). The CDR3 covers 12 residues.

This clonotype came up many times. V gene TRBV6-1 combines with J gene TRBJ2-2; D gene unclear. Between the trimmed V and J ends, which lost 7 bases and 4 bases, there was a span of 13 bases. The CDR3 runs 14 residues. CDR1 and CDR2 (germline): MNHNS, SASEGT. In DNA form, the CDR3 reads TGTGCCAGCAAGGCTCGCTGGGGCACCGGGGAGCTGTTTTTT. It codes for CASKARWGTGELFF.

There are many counts of this clonotype. The rearrangement joins TRBV4-1 to TRBJ2-7, with TRBD1 matching 7 bases. V was pared by 1 base and J by 3 bases, with 6 bases of the junction left unmatched. Germline assignment: CDR1 MGHRA and CDR2 YSYEKL. CDR3 size: 15 residues. The CDR3 sequence is CASSQGPTGFYEQYF. CDR3 coding DNA: TGCGCCAGCAGCCAAGGACCGACAGGGTTCTACGAGCAGTACTTC.

The gene calls are TRBV19 and TRBJ2-7, with TRBD1 as a possible D gene (6 bases). V gave up 5 bases and J gave up 0 bases, with 8 bases separating them. The CDR3 length is 13 residues. Per germline, CDR1 LNHDA and CDR2 SQIVND (reference sequence). The CDR3 DNA sequence: TGTGCCAGTAGTGGGGACATCTCCTACGAGCAGTACTTC. As protein: CASSGDISYEQYF.

In regard to this clonotype: It may be a read error: a sequence one base away is much more abundant. No conserved phenylalanine or tryptophan ends this CDR3, so it is likely a read error. This sequence joins TRBV15 and TRBJ1-1; no clear D. V lost 0 bases and J lost 11, with 22 bases in between. This CDR3 has 16 amino acids. Germline CDR1 LNHNV, CDR2 YYDKDF (reference sequence). The DNA for the CDR3 is TGTGCCACCAGCAGAGACCGGGGAAATACGGCGCGTATGGCTTTCTCT. It is translated as CATSRDRGNTARMAFS.

This clonotype came up many times. This rearrangement joins TRBV6-1 to TRBJ2-7; D call uncertain. Germline V gene lookup returns CDR1 MNHNS and CDR2 SASEGT. The CDR3 contains 13 residues. Trimming stripped 6 bases from V and 6 bases from J, with 15 bases between. This CDR3 reads CASSPGRRFEQYF. The CDR3 DNA reads as TGTGCCAGCAGCCCGGGTCGAAGGTTCGAGCAGTACTTC.

This clonotype was counted ten times or more. The chain joins TRBV28 to TRBJ2-5; 11 bases are a match to TRBD2. Germline-derived CDR1 and CDR2 are MDHEN and SYDVKM. The CDR3 is 16 amino acids. With V trimmed by 6 bases and J by 2 bases, 8 bases remained unmatched. CDR3 coding DNA: TGTGCCAGCAGCCAAGGACTAGCGGGCGCGCAAGAGACCCAGTACTTC. Its protein product is CASSQGLAGAQETQYF. Based on the CDR3 plus reference TRBV28 and TRBJ2-5, the full variable domain is DVKVTQSSRYLVKRTGEKVFLECVQDMDHENMFWYRQDPGLGLRLIYFSYDVKMKEKGDIPEGYSVSREKKERFSLILESASTNQTSMYLCASSQGLAGAQETQYFGPGTRLLVL.

This clonotype was recorded many times. This chain connects TRBV12-3 or TRBV12-4 to TRBJ2-7; D possibly corresponds to TRBD1 (5 bases). With 5 bases removed from V and 2 bases from J, the gap between germline ends came to 22 bases. There are 17 residues in the CDR3. For the CDR3, the DNA is TGTGCCAGCAGTCCCCGCCCGGGCACAGGTAGGACCTACGAGCAGTACTTC. The encoded protein is CASSPRPGTGRTYEQYF.

This clonotype was detected a few times. CDR3 DNA sequence: TGTGCCAGCAGTGACCCCCTCGGTTACAGCGAGAACACCGGGGAGCTGTTTTTT. Translation: CASSDPLGYSENTGELFF. This sequence joins TRBV6-1 and TRBJ2-2; D gene ambiguous. There are 18 residues in the CDR3. V gave up 3 bases and J gave up 1 base, with 18 bases separating them. Germline values: CDR1 MNHNS, CDR2 SASEGT.

Details on this clonotype: A much larger clone is a single base away; this may be a read error. V and J are TRBV28 and TRBJ1-5; D is unclear. V shed 5 bases and J shed 3 bases, with 11 bases lying between them. This CDR3 region has 14 residues. From germline, CDR1 is MDHEN and CDR2 SYDVKM. DNA of the CDR3: TGTGCCAGCAGTACTTCCGGGGTCAATCAGCCCCAGCATTTT. It yields the protein CASSTSGVNQPQHF.

This clonotype was detected only a few times. A read error is possible here, since a much larger clone lies one base away. A read error is likely, as this CDR3 ends without the conserved phenylalanine or tryptophan. The chain has TRBV20-1 and TRBJ2-3, with 10 bases matching TRBD2. V trimming: 3 bases; J trimming: 8 bases; junction bases outside the gene matches: 8. Germline loops: CDR1 DFQATT, CDR2 SNEGSKA (reference sequence). The CDR3 sequence is 14 residues long. The CDR3 nucleotides are TGCAGTGCTAGGGGGTGGCTAGCGGGAGCTACGCAGTATCTT. Its translation: CSARGWLAGATQYL.

This sequence joins TRBV18 and TRBJ1-5; D is unclear. CDR1 and CDR2 from the germline V gene are KGHSH and LQKENI. The CDR3 contains 14 residues. V lost 6 bases, J lost 3 bases, and 12 bases lay in between. The CDR3 loop is CASSPGRSNQPQHF. CDR3 nucleotides: TGTGCCAGCTCTCCTGGCAGGTCCAATCAGCCCCAGCATTTT. The full variable domain, with the rest looked up from reference TRBV18 and TRBJ1-5, is NAGVMQNPRHLVRRRGQEARLRCSPMKGHSHVYWYRQLPEEGLKFMVYLQKENIIDESGMPKERFSAEFPKEGPSILRIQQVVRGDSAAYFCASSPGRSNQPQHFGDGTRLSIL.

This clonotype has ten or more counts. The V call is TRBV2, the J call TRBJ1-2; D may be TRBD1 (6 bases). The V gene's germline CDR1 is SNHLY and CDR2 FYNNEI. V lost 3 bases and J lost 6, with 14 bases in between. The CDR3 extends over 14 amino acids. CDR3: CASSEGGLRHGYTF. In nucleotides, the CDR3 is TGTGCCAGCAGTGAGGGGGGCCTCCGGCATGGCTACACCTTC.

The table lists this clonotype with many counts. CDR3 in DNA: TGTGCCAGCAGGGTGGGGGTCACCAATGAGCAGTTCTTC. Translated, it gives CASRVGVTNEQFF. V usage is TRBV27 and J usage is TRBJ2-1; D may correspond to TRBD1 or TRBD2 (5 bases each). Germline V gene lookup returns CDR1 MNHEY and CDR2 SMNVEV (reference sequence). The V end was cut by 6 bases, the J end by 6 bases, with 12 bases between. This CDR3 is built from 13 residues.

The chain carries TRBV20-1 and TRBJ2-1; D is uncertain. The CDR3 is 15 residues long. The V end lost 2 bases, the J end lost 0 bases, and 11 bases lay between the germline ends. CDR1 is DFQATT and CDR2 is SNEGSKA in the germline V gene (reference sequence). CDR3 protein: CSARSPRSSYNEQFF. In DNA, the CDR3 is TGCAGTGCTAGATCGCCACGGAGCTCCTACAATGAGCAGTTCTTC.

Ten or more counts support this clonotype. This chain joins TRBV13 and TRBJ2-1, with D possibly being TRBD1 (6 bases). The CDR3 consists of 16 residues. V lost 5 bases to trimming and J lost 0 bases, with 14 bases between them. Germline CDR1 PRHDT, CDR2 FYEKMQ (reference sequence). CDR3 coding DNA: TGTGCCAGCAGCCCGGACAGCACTATCTCCTACAATGAGCAGTTCTTC. It yields the protein CASSPDSTISYNEQFF.

In its sample, this clonotype was seen many times. This rearrangement joins TRBV3-1 to TRBJ2-7; D gene uncertain. Looked up from germline, CDR1 is LGHDT and CDR2 is YNNKEL (reference sequence). The V end was cut by 2 bases, the J end by 3 bases, with 5 bases between. The CDR3 is 12 residues long. CDR3 bases: TGTGCCAGCAGCCAAACCAGCTACGAGCAGTACTTC. Its translation is CASSQTSYEQYF.

This clonotype was observed at least ten times. The CDR3 loop reads CASSPPGGVTTNEKLFF. In nucleotides, the CDR3 is TGTGCCAGCAGCCCGCCTGGAGGGGTAACAACTAATGAAAAACTGTTTTTT. The rearrangement links TRBV7-9 to TRBJ1-4, with a weak D call TRBD1 (5 bases). Trimming stripped 5 bases from V and 0 bases from J, with 16 bases between. Germline V gene sequence: CDR1 SEHNR, CDR2 FQNEAQ (reference sequence). This CDR3 is built from 17 residues.

In its sample, this clonotype was seen a few times. This rearrangement joins TRBV10-2 to TRBJ2-1; 10 bases line up with TRBD2. Germline loops: CDR1 WSHSY, CDR2 SAAADI. The CDR3 spans 14 residues. Unmatched junction bases numbered 7, after V lost 8 bases and J lost 6 bases. The CDR3 sequence is CASAPSGGSNEQFF. The CDR3 bases are TGCGCCAGCGCCCCTAGCGGGGGCAGCAATGAGCAGTTCTTC.

This clonotype was detected many times. The chain links TRBV13 to TRBJ1-2; weak D call: TRBD1 (5 bases). The V end was cut by 4 bases, the J end by 0 bases, with 21 bases between. Germline V gene lookup returns CDR1 PRHDT and CDR2 FYEKMQ (reference sequence). The CDR3 sequence is 18 residues long. In DNA, the CDR3 is TGTGCCAGCAGCTGGGGGACCGCGGCGGCAGAAACTAACTATGGCTACACCTTC. Its protein product is CASSWGTAAAETNYGYTF.

About this clonotype: A far larger clone is just one base off, so this is likely a read error. The chain couples TRBV24-1 to TRBJ2-3; D remains unclear. The DNA matches TRBJ2-1 better at its end, which makes the J call doubtful. CDR3 size: 16 residues. Germline values: CDR1 KGHDR, CDR2 SFDVKD. CDR3 sequence: CAASDLDNGLNNEQFF. Written as DNA, the CDR3 is TGTGCCGCCAGTGATTTAGACAACGGCCTAAACAATGAGCAGTTCTTC.

This clonotype has at least ten counts. The CDR3 sequence: CASSSQGASDTQYF. The CDR3 DNA reads as TGTGCCAGCAGCTCACAGGGGGCGTCGGATACGCAGTATTTT. This rearrangement joins TRBV5-4 to TRBJ2-3; 9 bases fit TRBD1. The CDR3 is 14 amino acids. V shed 3 bases and J 6 bases; nucleotides not matched to a gene: 5. Per the germline V gene, CDR1 is SGHNT and CDR2 is YYREEE (reference sequence).

This clonotype was observed many times. V is TRBV5-1 and J is TRBJ1-2, with D perhaps TRBD1 (5 bases). Germline CDR1 is SGHRS and CDR2 is YFSETQ. Trimming took off 3 bases at V and 0 bases at J, with 9 bases between the two ends. The CDR3 is 14 residues long. Written as DNA, the CDR3 is TGCGCCAGCAGCTCAGGGACGTCTAACTATGGCTACACCTTC. This encodes CASSSGTSNYGYTF.